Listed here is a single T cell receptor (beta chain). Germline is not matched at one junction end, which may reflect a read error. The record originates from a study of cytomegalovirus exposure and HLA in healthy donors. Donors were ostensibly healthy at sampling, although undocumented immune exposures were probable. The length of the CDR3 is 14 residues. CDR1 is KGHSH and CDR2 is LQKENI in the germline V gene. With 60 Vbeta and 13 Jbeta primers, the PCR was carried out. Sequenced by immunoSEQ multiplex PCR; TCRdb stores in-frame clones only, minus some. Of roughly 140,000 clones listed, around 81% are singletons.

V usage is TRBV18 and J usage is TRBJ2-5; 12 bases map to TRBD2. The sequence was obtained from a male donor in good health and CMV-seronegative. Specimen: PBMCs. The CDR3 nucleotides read TGTGCCAGCCCCCCCCGGACTAGCGGGACGGTAGCACACTTC. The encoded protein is CASPPRTSGTVAHF.